Below, one T cell receptor beta chain is given with its context. Antigen specificity is unknown. Clones were read by immunoSEQ multiplex PCR, and TCRdb kept only the in-frame ones, dropping some. The sample holds some 13,000 clones, roughly 80% seen once. This record belongs to a study of PD-1 blockade in classical Hodgkin lymphoma. Every one of the patients relapsed after autologous stem cell transplantation (brentuximab vedotin exposure was variable). Germline CDR1 is SGHRS and CDR2 is YFSETQ. The germline V and J ends were trimmed by 0 bases and 3 bases, with 7 bases remaining between them. CDR3 length: 14 residues. Whole-study results and caveats: CD4+ TCR diversity rose significantly by C4D1, and CD8+ TCR diversity did not.

Sequenced material: peripheral blood mononuclear cells (PBMCs), taken at baseline. This TCR was sampled from a human donor with classical Hodgkin lymphoma. The chain carries TRBV5-1 and TRBJ2-1; possible D gene TRBD1, 5 bases. The CDR3 DNA reads as TGCGCCAGCAGCTTGGAGCAGGGCTACAATGAGCAGTTCTTC. Translation: CASSLEQGYNEQFF.